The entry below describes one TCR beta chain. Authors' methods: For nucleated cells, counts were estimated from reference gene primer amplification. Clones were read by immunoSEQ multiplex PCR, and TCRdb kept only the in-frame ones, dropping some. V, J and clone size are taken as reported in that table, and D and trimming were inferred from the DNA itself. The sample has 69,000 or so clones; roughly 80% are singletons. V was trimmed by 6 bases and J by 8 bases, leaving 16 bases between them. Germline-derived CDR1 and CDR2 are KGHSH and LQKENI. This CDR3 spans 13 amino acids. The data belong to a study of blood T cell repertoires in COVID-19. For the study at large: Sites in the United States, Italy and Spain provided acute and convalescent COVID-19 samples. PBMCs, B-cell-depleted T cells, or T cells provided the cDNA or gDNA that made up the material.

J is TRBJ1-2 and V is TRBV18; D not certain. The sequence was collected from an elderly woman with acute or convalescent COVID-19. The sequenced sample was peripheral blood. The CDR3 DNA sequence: TGTGCCAGCTCCACCGATATGAGTGCGGGCTACACCTTC. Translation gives CASSTDMSAGYTF. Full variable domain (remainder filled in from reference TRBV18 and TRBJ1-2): NAGVMQNPRHLVRRRGQEARLRCSPMKGHSHVYWYRQLPEEGLKFMVYLQKENIIDESGMPKERFSAEFPKEGPSILRIQQVVRGDSAAYFCASSTDMSAGYTFGSGTRLTVV.